Detailed here is one TCR beta chain. Its cognate antigen is unknown. Here immunoSEQ multiplex PCR was the method, and the copy in TCRdb shows in-frame clones only, minus some. This repertoire shows roughly 21,000 clones, 78% found once; its top ten account for roughly a tenth. V dropped 6 bases and J dropped 2 bases, with 20 bases sitting between them. The CDR3 length is 16 residues. Germline loops: CDR1 SQVTM, CDR2 ANQGSEA. This entry is derived from a study of CD4+ T cells in melanoma. Regarding the study as a whole: Neoantigen-specific CD4+ T cells in melanoma reportedly had diverse differentiation states. A reported correlation linked neoantigen-specific CD4+ T cells to CD8+, macrophage and B cell function.

The rearrangement uses TRBV29-1 and TRBJ2-1, with D unclear. The clonotype originates from a human donor with melanoma. The DNA of the CDR3 is TGCAGCGTCGACGATCCTATAGCTGTAGCCTACAATGAGCAGTTCTTC. Translation gives CSVDDPIAVAYNEQFF.